This T cell receptor (beta chain) was profiled in a study of cytomegalovirus exposure and HLA in healthy donors. Study-wide results and limits: Being indistinguishable, some V segments were excluded, TRBV6-2 and TRBV6-3 among them.

CDR1 and CDR2 (germline): SQVTM, ANQGSEA. V shed 8 bases and J 1 base; nucleotides not matched to a gene: 12. The CDR3 has 18 residues. Comment on this clone: Its antigen is not known.

The PCR had 60 Vbeta and 13 Jbeta primers. Measured with immunoSEQ multiplex PCR; TCRdb has only the in-frame clones, and not every one. The sample has around 150,000 clones, roughly three quarters seen once. This clonotype originated in a man between 35 and 55 years old in good health and CMV-seronegative. Specimen: PBMCs. This chain connects TRBV29-1 to TRBJ2-4, with TRBD2 identical over 15 bases. The CDR3 coding sequence is TGCAGCCGAGAGAGGACTAGCGGGAGGGTTTGGGCCAAAAACATTCAGTACTTC. This codes for CSRERTSGRVWAKNIQYF.